This T cell receptor (beta chain) was profiled in a study of identical twins. TCRdb passed the 5' RACE reads through MiXCR, listing each CDR3 protein once. The sample has approximately 700,000 distinct CDR3 sequences; 15% to 20% are singletons. In this sample, this clonotype turned up a few times. This CDR3 is built from 12 residues. Trimming took 5 bases from V and 3 from J; bases not matched to a gene: 0. Germline V gene sequence: CDR1 SGHVS, CDR2 FNYEAQ. The sample was also linked to a second study, of T cells expressing NK-cell markers.

Sequencing was done on a sample of PBMCs. The rearrangement links TRBV7-6 to TRBJ2-5; TRBD1 matches 7 bases. The receptor was isolated from a woman younger than 35 in good health. The CDR3 reads CASSGTEETQYF. CDR3 DNA: TGTGCCAGCAGCGGGACAGAAGAGACCCAGTACTTC.